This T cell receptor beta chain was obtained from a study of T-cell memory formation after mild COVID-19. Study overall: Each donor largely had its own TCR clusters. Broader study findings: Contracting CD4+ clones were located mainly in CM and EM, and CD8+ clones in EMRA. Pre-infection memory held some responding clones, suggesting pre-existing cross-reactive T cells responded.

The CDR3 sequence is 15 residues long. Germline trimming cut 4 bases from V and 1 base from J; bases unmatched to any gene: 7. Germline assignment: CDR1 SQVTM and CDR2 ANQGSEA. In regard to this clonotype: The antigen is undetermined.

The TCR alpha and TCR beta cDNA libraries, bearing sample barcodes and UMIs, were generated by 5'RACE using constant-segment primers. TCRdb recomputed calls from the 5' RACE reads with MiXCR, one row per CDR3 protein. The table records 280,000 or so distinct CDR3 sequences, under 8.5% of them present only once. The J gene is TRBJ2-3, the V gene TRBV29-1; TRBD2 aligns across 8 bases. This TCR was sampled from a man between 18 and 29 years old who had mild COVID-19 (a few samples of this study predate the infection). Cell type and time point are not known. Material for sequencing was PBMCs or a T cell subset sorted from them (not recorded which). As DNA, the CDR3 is TGCAGCGTTGGCGGGGGGCCAGGCCGCACAGATACGCAGTATTTT. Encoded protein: CSVGGGPGRTDTQYF.